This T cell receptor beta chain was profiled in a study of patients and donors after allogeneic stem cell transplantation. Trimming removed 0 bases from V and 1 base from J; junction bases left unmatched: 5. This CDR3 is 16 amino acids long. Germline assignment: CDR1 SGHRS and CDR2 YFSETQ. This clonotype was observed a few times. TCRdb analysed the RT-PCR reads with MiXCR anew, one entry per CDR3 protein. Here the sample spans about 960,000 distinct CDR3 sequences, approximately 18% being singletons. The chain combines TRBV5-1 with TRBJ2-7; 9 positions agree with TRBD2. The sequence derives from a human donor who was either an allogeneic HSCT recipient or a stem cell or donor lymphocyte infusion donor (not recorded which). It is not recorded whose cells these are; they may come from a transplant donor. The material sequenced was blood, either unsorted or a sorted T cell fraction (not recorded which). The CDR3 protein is CASSLGSGLASYEQYF. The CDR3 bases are TGCGCCAGCAGCTTGGGGTCTGGACTAGCGTCCTACGAGCAGTACTTC.